This T cell receptor beta chain was found in a study of CD8+ T cells in alopecia areata. RNA extraction was followed by reverse transcription into cDNA, which acted as the sequencing template. Some clones are missing from TCRdb's copy, which holds only in-frame ones; the method was immunoSEQ multiplex PCR. The table includes roughly 150,000 clones, about 54% detected once. V shed 6 bases and J 6 bases; nucleotides not matched to a gene: 6. Germline lookup yields CDR1 SQVTM and CDR2 ANQGSEA. This CDR3 is 14 amino acids long. Concerning this clone itself: The antigen remains unidentified.

Overall study findings and caveats: Relative to normal scalp, lesional scalp, especially alopecia totalis/universalis, showed higher clonality.

The chain couples TRBV29-1 to TRBJ2-7; 15 bases map to TRBD2. This TCR was recovered from a human donor in good health. Sequencing input: CD4+ T cells sorted from blood. CDR3 nucleotides: TGCAGCGTCGGACTAGCGGGGGGGTCCGGCGAGCAGTACTTC. Protein: CSVGLAGGSGEQYF.